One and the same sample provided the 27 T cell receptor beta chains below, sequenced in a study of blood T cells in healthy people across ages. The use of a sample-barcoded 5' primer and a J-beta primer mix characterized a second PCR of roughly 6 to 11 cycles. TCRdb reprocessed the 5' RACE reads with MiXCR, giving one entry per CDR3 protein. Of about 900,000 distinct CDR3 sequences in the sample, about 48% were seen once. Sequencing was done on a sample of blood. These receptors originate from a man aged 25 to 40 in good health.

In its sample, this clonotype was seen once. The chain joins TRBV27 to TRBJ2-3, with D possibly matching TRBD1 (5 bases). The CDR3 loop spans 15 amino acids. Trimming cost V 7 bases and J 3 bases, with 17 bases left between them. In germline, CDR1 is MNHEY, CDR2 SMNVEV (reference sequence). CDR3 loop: CASIPGRDRTDTQYF. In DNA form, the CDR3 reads TGTGCCAGCATTCCGGGCAGGGATAGGACAGATACGCAGTATTTT.

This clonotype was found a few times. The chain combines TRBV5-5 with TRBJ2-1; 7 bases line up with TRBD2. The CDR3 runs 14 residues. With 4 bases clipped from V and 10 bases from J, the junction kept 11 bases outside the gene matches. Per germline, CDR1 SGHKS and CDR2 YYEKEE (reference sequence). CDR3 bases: TGTGCCAGCAGCGCTGACGGACTAGTTGGCGAGCAGTTCTTC. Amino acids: CASSADGLVGEQFF.

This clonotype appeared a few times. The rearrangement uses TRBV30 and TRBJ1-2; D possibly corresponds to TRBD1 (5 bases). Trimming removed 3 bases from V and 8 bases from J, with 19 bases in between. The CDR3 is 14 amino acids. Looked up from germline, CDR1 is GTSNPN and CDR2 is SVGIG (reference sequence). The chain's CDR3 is CAWSDTELGGGYTF. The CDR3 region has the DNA TGTGCCTGGAGCGACACAGAGCTTGGGGGAGGCTACACCTTC.

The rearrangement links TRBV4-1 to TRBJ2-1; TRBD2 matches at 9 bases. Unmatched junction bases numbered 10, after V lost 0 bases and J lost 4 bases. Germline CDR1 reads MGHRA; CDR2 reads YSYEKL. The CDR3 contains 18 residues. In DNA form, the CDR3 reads TGCGCCAGCAGCCAAGACCCTGGAACTAGCGGGCCTTACAATGAGCAGTTCTTC. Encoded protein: CASSQDPGTSGPYNEQFF.

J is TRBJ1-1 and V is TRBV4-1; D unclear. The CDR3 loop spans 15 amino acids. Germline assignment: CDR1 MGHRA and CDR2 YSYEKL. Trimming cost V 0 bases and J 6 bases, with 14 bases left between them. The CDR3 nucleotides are TGCGCCAGCAGCCAAGAAGGTCAGTATGGGCCTGAAGCTTTCTTT. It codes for CASSQEGQYGPEAFF.

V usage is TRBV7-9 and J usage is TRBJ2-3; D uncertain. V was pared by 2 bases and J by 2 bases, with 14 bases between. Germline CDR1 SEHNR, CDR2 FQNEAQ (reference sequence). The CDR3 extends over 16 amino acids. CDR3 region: CASSLHNTTFTDTQYF. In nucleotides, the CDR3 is TGTGCCAGCAGCTTACATAACACCACTTTCACAGATACGCAGTATTTT.

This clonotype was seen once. This CDR3 reads CSAPGVTNEKLFF. The CDR3 DNA reads TGCAGTGCTCCAGGGGTAACTAATGAAAAACTGTTTTTT. J is TRBJ1-4 and V is TRBV20-1, with D maybe TRBD1 (6 bases). Germline CDR1 DFQATT, CDR2 SNEGSKA (reference sequence). Trimming pared 5 bases from V and 1 base from J, leaving 8 bases between. The CDR3 length is 13 residues.

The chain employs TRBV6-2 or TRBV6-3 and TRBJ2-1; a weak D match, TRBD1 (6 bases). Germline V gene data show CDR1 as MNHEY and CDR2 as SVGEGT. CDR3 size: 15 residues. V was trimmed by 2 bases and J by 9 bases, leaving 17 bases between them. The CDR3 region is CASSYPLGLGGEQFF. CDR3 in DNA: TGTGCCAGCAGTTACCCCTTAGGCCTAGGGGGTGAGCAGTTCTTC.

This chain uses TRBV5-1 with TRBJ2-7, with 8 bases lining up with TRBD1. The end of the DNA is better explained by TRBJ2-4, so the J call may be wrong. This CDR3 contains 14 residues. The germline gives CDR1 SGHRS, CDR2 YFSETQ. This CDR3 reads CASRDRGVADIQYF. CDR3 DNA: TGCGCCAGCAGAGACAGGGGAGTTGCGGACATTCAGTACTTC.

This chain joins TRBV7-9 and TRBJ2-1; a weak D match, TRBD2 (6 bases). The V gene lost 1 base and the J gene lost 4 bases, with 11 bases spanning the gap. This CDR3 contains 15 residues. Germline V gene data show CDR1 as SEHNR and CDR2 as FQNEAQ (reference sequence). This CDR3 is CASSLGGEVYNEQFF. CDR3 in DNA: TGTGCCAGCAGCTTAGGAGGGGAGGTGTACAATGAGCAGTTCTTC.

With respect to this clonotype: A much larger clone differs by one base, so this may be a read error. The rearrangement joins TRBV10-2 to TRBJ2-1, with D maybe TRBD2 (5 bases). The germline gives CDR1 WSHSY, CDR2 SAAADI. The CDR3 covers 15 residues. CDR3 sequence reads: CVSSEFRAADNEQFF. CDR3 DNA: TGCGTCAGCAGTGAGTTTCGGGCAGCGGACAATGAGCAGTTCTTC.

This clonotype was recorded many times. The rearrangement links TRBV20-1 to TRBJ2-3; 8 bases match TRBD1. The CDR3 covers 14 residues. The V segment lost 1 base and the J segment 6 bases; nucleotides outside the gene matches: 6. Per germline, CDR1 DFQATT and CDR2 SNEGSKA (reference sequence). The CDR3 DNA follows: TGCAGTGCTAGAGGACAGGGGCGCGGGGATACGCAGTATTTT. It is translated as CSARGQGRGDTQYF.

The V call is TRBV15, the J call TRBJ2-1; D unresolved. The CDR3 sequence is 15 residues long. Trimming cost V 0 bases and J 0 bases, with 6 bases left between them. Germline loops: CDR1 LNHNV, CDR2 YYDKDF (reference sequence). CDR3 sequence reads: CATSREGISYNEQFF. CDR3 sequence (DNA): TGTGCCACCAGCAGAGAGGGAATCTCCTACAATGAGCAGTTCTTC.

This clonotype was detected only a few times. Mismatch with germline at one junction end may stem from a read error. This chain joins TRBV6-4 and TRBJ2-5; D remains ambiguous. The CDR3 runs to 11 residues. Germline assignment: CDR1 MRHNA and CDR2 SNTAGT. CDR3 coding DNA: TGTGCTAGCACACCGCAAGAGACCCAGTACTTC. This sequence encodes CASTPQETQYF.

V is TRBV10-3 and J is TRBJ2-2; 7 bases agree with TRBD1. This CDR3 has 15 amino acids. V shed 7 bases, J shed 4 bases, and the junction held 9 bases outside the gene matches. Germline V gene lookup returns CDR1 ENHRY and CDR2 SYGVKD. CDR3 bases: TGTGCCATCATGAAAACAGGGGCGGGCACCGGGGAGCTGTTTTTT. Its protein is CAIMKTGAGTGELFF.

CDR3 in DNA: TGTGCCAGCAGCAACGAGCCTGGGCACTACGAGCAGTACTTC. Protein sequence: CASSNEPGHYEQYF. The V call is TRBV6-5, the J call TRBJ2-7, with no clear D. The V end lost 6 bases, the J end lost 3 bases, and 15 bases lay between the germline ends. CDR3 length: 14 amino acids. Per the germline V gene, CDR1 is MNHEY and CDR2 is SVGAGI.

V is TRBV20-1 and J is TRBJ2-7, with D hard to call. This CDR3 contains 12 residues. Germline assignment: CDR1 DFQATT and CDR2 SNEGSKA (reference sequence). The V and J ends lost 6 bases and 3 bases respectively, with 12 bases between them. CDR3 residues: CSAPGRNYEQYF. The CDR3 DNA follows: TGCAGTGCACCCGGACGGAACTACGAGCAGTACTTC.

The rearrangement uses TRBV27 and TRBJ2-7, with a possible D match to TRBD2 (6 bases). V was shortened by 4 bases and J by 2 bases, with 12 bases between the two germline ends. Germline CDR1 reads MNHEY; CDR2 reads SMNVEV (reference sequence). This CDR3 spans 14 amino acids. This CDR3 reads CASSSGGTPYEQYF. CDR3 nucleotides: TGTGCCAGCAGTTCCGGGGGAACCCCCTACGAGCAGTACTTC.

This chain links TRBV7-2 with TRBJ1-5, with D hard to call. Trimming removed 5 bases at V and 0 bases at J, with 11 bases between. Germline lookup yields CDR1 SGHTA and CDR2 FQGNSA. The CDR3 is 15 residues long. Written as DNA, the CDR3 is TGTGCCAGCAGCCCTACAGAAAATAGCAATCAGCCCCAGCATTTT. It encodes CASSPTENSNQPQHF. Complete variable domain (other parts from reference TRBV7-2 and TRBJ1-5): GAGVSQSPSNKVTEKGKDVELRCDPISGHTALYWYRQSLGQGLEFLIYFQGNSAPDKSGLPSDRFSAERTGGSVSTLTIQRTQQEDSAVYLCASSPTENSNQPQHFGDGTRLSIL.

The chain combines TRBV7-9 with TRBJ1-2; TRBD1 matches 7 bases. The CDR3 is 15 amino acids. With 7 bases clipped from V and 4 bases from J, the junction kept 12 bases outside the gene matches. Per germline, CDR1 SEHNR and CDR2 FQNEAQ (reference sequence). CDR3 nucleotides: TGTGCCAGCATCGGGGACAGCAAACCTAGCTATGGCTACACCTTC. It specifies CASIGDSKPSYGYTF.

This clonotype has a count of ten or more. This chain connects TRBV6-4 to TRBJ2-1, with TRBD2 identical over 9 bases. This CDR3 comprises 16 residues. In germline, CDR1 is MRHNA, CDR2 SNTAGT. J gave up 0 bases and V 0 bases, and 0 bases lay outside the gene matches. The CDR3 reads CASSDSLAGSYNEQFF. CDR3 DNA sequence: TGTGCCAGCAGTGACTCACTAGCGGGCTCCTACAATGAGCAGTTCTTC.

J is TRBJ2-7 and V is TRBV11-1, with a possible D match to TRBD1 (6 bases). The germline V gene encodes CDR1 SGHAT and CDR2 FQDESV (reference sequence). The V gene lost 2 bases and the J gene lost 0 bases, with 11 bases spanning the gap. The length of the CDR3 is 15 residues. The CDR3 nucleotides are TGTGCCAGCAGCTTATTTTCAGGGGACTCCTACGAGCAGTACTTC. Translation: CASSLFSGDSYEQYF.

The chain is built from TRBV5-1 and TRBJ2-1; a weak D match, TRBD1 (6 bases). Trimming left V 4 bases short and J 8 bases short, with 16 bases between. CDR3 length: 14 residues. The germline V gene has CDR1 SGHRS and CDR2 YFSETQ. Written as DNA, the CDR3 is TGCGCCAGCAGCACGGGACAATCGGTCGATGAGCAGTTCTTC. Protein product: CASSTGQSVDEQFF.

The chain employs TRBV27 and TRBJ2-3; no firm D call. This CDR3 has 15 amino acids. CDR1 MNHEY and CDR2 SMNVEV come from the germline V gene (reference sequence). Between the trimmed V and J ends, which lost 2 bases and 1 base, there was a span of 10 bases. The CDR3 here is CASSLRRVRTDTQYF. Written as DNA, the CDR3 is TGTGCCAGCAGTTTACGAAGGGTCCGCACAGATACGCAGTATTTT.

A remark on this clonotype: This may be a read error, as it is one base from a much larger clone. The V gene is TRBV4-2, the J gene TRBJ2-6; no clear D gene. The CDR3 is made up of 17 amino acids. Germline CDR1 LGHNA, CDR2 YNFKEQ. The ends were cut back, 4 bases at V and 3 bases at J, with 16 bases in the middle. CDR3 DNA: TGTGCCAGCAGCCCCCGGCTGGTTGTTAGTGGGGCCAACGTCCTGACTTTC. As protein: CASSPRLVVSGANVLTF.

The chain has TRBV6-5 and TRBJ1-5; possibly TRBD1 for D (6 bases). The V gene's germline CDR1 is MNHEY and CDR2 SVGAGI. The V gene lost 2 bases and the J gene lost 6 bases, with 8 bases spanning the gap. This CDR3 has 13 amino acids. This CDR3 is CASSYRGAQPQHF. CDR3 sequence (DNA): TGTGCCAGCAGTTACCGGGGGGCTCAGCCCCAGCATTTT.

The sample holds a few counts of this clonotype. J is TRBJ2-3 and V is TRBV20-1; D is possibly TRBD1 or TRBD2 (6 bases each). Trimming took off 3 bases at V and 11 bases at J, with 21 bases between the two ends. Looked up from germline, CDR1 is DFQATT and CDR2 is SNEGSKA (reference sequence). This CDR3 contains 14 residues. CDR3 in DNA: TGCAGTGCTAGTCGACGGCGTGAGGGGGGAAAGCAGTATTTT. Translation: CSASRRREGGKQYF.